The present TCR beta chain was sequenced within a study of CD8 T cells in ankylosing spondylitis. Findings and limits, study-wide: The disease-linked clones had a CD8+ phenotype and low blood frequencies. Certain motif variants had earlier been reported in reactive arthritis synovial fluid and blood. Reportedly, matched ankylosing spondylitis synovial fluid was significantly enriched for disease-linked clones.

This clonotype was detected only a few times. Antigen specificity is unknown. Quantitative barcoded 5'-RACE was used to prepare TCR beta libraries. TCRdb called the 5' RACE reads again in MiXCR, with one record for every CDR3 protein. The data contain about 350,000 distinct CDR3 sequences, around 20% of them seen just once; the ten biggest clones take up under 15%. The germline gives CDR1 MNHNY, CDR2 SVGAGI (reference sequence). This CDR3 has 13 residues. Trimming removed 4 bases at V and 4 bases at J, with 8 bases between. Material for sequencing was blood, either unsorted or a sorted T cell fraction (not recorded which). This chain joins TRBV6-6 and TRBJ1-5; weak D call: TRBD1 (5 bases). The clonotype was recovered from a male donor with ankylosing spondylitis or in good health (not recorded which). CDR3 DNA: TGTGCCAGCAGTTCGGGACTAAATCAGCCCCAGCATTTT. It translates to CASSSGLNQPQHF.